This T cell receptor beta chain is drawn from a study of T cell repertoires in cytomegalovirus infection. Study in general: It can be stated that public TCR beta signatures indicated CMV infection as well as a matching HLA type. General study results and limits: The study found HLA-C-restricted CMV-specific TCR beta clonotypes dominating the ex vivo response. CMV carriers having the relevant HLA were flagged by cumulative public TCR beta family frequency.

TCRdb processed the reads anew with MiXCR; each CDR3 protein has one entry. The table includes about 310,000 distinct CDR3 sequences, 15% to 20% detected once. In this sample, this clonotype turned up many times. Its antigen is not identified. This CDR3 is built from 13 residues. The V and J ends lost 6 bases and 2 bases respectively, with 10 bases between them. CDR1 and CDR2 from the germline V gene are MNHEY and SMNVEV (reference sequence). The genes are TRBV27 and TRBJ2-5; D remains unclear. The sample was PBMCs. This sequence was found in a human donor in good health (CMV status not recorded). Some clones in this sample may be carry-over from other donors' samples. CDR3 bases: TGTGCCAGCAGCCCTACGGCACAAGAGACCCAGTACTTC. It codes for CASSPTAQETQYF.